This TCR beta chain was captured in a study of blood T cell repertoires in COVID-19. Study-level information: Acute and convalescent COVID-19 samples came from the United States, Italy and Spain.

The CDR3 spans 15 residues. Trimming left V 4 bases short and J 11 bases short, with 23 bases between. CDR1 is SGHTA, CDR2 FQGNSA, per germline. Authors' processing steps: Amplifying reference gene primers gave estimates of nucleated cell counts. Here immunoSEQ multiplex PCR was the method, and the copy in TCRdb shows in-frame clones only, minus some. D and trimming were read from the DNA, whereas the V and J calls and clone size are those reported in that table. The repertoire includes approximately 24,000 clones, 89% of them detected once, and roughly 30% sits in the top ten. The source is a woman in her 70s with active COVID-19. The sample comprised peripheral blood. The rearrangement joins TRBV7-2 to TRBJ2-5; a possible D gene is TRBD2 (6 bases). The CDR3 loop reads CASSSEPGRQLKQYF. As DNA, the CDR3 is TGTGCCAGCAGCTCCGAACCGGGGAGGCAGTTGAAACAGTACTTC.